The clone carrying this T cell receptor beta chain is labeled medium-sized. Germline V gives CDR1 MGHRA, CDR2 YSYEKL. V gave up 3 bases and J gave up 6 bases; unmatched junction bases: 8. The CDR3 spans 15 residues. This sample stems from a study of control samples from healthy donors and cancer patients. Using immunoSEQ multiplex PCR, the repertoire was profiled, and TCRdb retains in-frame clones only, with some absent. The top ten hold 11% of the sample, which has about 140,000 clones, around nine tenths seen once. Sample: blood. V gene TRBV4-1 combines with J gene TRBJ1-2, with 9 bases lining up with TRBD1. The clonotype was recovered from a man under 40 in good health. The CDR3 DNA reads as TGCGCCAGCAGCCATATAACAGGGGGCGCGGATGGCTACACCTTC. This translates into CASSHITGGADGYTF.